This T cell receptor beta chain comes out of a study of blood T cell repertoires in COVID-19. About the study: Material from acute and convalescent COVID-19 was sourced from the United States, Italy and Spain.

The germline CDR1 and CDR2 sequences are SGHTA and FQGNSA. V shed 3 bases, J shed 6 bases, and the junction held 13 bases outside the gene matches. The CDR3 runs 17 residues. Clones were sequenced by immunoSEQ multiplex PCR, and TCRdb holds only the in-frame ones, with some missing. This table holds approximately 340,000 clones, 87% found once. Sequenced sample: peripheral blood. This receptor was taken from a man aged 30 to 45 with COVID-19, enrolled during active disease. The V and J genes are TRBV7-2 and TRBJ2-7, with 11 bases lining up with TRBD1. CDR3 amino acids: CASSFMLSGTGGFEQYF. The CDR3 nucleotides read TGTGCCAGCAGCTTTATGTTGAGCGGGACAGGGGGGTTCGAGCAGTACTTC.